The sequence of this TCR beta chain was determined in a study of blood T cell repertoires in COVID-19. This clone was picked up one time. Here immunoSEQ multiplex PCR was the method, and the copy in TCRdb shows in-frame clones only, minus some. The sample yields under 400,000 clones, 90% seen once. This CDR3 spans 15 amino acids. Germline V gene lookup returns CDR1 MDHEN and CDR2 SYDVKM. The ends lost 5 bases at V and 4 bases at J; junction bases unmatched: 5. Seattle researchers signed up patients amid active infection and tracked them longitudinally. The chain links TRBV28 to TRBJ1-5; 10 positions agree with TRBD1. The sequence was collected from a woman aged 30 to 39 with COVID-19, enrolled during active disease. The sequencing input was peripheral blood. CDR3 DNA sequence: TGTGCCAGCAGTCCCCGGACAGGGGGTAATCAGCCCCAGCATTTT. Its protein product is CASSPRTGGNQPQHF.